The 14 T cell receptor beta chains listed next were all sequenced from one sample in a study of beta chain features in type 1 diabetes. Whole-study findings and limits: Shorter TCRB CDR3s, moderately but significantly so, marked every one of the four CD4+ subsets in Type 1 diabetes patients.

TCRB transcripts that were expressed got sequenced, as all of the isolated RNA had been reverse transcribed. Measured with immunoSEQ multiplex PCR; TCRdb has only the in-frame clones, and not every one. The sample carries under 50,000 clones, roughly 68% recorded once. Their antigen targets remain unknown. The material sequenced was Tregs from blood. All receptors derive from a woman younger than 35 with type 1 diabetes.

The CDR3 bases are TGTGCCAGCAGCTTAACTGACGGGACTAGCGGGAGCGAGCAGTACTTC. Its translation is CASSLTDGTSGSEQYF. The V call is TRBV7-3, the J call TRBJ2-7; the match to TRBD2 covers 14 bases. CDR1 and CDR2 from the germline V gene are SGHTA and FQGTGA. The CDR3 is 16 residues long. The J segment lost 6 bases and the V segment lost 0 bases, leaving 4 bases of the junction unmatched.

The V call is TRBV19, the J call TRBJ2-2, with D tentatively TRBD1 (6 bases). Germline V gives CDR1 LNHDA, CDR2 SQIVND (reference sequence). The CDR3 contains 12 residues. Trimming took off 5 bases at V and 8 bases at J, with 9 bases between the two ends. CDR3 DNA: TGTGCCAGTAGTCACAGGGAGGGGGAGCTGTTTTTT. It translates to CASSHREGELFF.

The rearrangement uses TRBV7-9 and TRBJ2-7; D remains unclear. Germline-derived CDR1 and CDR2 are SEHNR and FQNEAQ (reference sequence). The CDR3 length is 11 residues. With 4 bases removed from V and 5 bases from J, the gap between germline ends came to 6 bases. CDR3 DNA sequence: TGTGCCAGCAGCTCCGTAGACGAGCAGTACTTC. Amino acids: CASSSVDEQYF.

The gene calls are TRBV9 and TRBJ2-3; 7 positions agree with TRBD2. CDR1 is SGDLS and CDR2 is YYNGEE in the germline V gene. This CDR3 contains 14 residues. Losses at the gene ends were 2 bases for V and 3 bases for J; bases not matched to a gene: 3. The chain's CDR3 is CASSVKAGTDTQYF. The CDR3 DNA reads TGTGCCAGCAGCGTTAAAGCGGGGACAGATACGCAGTATTTT.

This chain uses TRBV6-5 with TRBJ1-2, with TRBD1 identical over 8 bases. Germline assignment: CDR1 MNHEY and CDR2 SVGAGI. The CDR3 loop spans 14 amino acids. With V trimmed by 7 bases and J by 2 bases, 6 bases remained unmatched. This CDR3 is CASIPGQENYGYTF. The CDR3 DNA reads as TGTGCCAGCATTCCGGGACAGGAAAACTATGGCTACACCTTC.

As regards this clone: The junction shows a germline mismatch at one end, possibly a read error. V is TRBV7-7 and J is TRBJ2-3, with 14 positions matching TRBD2. Germline-derived CDR1 and CDR2 are SSHAT and FNYEAQ (reference sequence). The CDR3 totals 16 residues. CDR3 sequence reads: CASSSGLAGGTDTQYF. CDR3 nucleotides: TGTGCTAGCAGCTCGGGACTAGCGGGAGGCACAGATACGCAGTATTTT.

This chain connects TRBV25-1 to TRBJ1-2; the match to TRBD1 covers 7 bases. Germline-derived CDR1 and CDR2 are MGHDK and SYGVNS. V dropped 2 bases and J dropped 4; count of bases not matched to a gene: 7. There are 15 residues in the CDR3. CDR3 coding DNA: TGTGCCAGCAGTGAAACCTACCGACAGGGCTATGGCTACACCTTC. It specifies CASSETYRQGYGYTF.

The chain combines TRBV4-1 with TRBJ2-1, with D possibly being TRBD2 (5 bases). Germline values: CDR1 MGHRA, CDR2 YSYEKL. Trimming removed 3 bases at V and 1 base at J, with 13 bases between. This CDR3 has 16 residues. CDR3 DNA: TGCGCCAGCAGCCAGGAGGTAGTGGGGTCCTACAATGAGCAGTTCTTC. It yields the protein CASSQEVVGSYNEQFF.

V gene TRBV18 combines with J gene TRBJ1-1; D may be TRBD1 (6 bases). Trimming stripped 2 bases from V and 4 bases from J, with 14 bases between. Germline V CDR1 and CDR2: KGHSH, LQKENI. This CDR3 is 15 amino acids long. The CDR3 region is CASSPRTGSGTEAFF. The CDR3 nucleotides read TGTGCCAGCTCACCAAGAACAGGGTCGGGCACTGAAGCTTTCTTT.

CDR3: CASSRGARGDEQFF. The CDR3 nucleotides read TGTGCCAGCAGCCGCGGGGCCCGGGGGGATGAGCAGTTCTTC. The chain has TRBV7-2 and TRBJ2-1, with TRBD2 matching over 7 bases. CDR3 size: 14 residues. With V trimmed by 5 bases and J by 8 bases, 9 bases remained unmatched. Per the germline V gene, CDR1 is SGHTA and CDR2 is FQGNSA.

The chain has TRBV6-5 and TRBJ2-7, with a weak D call TRBD1 (6 bases). CDR3 length equals 12 residues. V gave up 5 bases and J gave up 4 bases, with 9 bases separating them. Germline values: CDR1 MNHEY, CDR2 SVGAGI. CDR3 amino acids: CASSGGQYEQYF. CDR3 coding DNA: TGTGCCAGCAGTGGAGGACAGTACGAGCAGTACTTC.

The chain carries TRBV9 and TRBJ2-7; 12 bases align to TRBD2. CDR3 length: 15 amino acids. Unmatched junction bases numbered 6, after V lost 4 bases and J lost 4 bases. Germline loops: CDR1 SGDLS, CDR2 YYNGEE. For the CDR3, the DNA is TGTGCCAGCAGCCCCCGACTAGCGGGAGTTTACGAGCAGTACTTC. It encodes CASSPRLAGVYEQYF.

This clone was observed a handful of times. CDR3 amino acids: CASSRLMGVPNEKLFF. CDR3 nucleotides: TGTGCCAGCTCCCGGTTGATGGGCGTACCTAATGAAAAACTGTTTTTT. The V and J genes are TRBV18 and TRBJ1-4; no clear D. The CDR3 totals 16 residues. Germline CDR1 KGHSH, CDR2 LQKENI. V was pared by 6 bases and J by 3 bases, with 17 bases between.

The chain couples TRBV4-3 to TRBJ2-3; 9 bases fit TRBD2. Germline V gene data show CDR1 as LGHNA and CDR2 as YSLEER. V trimming: 0 bases; J trimming: 4 bases; junction bases outside the gene matches: 8. This CDR3 has 17 amino acids. The CDR3 DNA sequence: TGCGCCAGCAGCCAAGATCCTCTGGCGGGAGGGCCAGATACGCAGTATTTT. This codes for CASSQDPLAGGPDTQYF.